Listed below are T cell receptor beta chains from one sample, sequenced in a study of beta chain features in type 1 diabetes. Clones were sequenced by immunoSEQ multiplex PCR, and TCRdb holds only the in-frame ones, with some missing. The sample includes about 450,000 clones, about an eighth of them seen just once. Material: naive CD4+ T cells from blood. These receptors were obtained from a woman aged 18-30 years in good health. CDR3s include the opening cysteine and the closing phenylalanine or tryptophan.

J	V	CDR3
TRBJ1-6	TRBV27	CASKYESSYNSPLHF
TRBJ2-3	TRBV7-9	CASSPNRLSTDTQYF
TRBJ2-1	TRBV7-2	CANSLMAGSYNEQFF
TRBJ1-5	TRBV7-2	CASSLTQGQGQPQHF
TRBJ2-7	TRBV10-3	CAISGDTYEQYF
TRBJ2-3	TRBV7-6	CASSLVTGSLDTQYF
TRBJ1-2	TRBV7-8	CASSRGRLGPASYGYTF
TRBJ2-3	TRBV10-3	CAISPSGGTDTQYF
TRBJ1-2	TRBV4-1	CASSQTFGQHYGYTF
TRBJ2-3	TRBV10-3	CAISAGTGAKVTQYF
TRBJ2-5	TRBV25-1	CASSRTSGETQYF
TRBJ2-5	TRBV11-1	CASGIAERIQETQYF
TRBJ1-1	TRBV18	CASSPHRRGGEAFF
TRBJ2-3	TRBV27	CASSRGPHQDDTQYF
TRBJ2-1	TRBV6-5	CASRRQGASYNEQFF
TRBJ2-7	TRBV9	CASSPRDVGLAGVWNEQYF
TRBJ2-1	TRBV30	CAWTELVSYNEQFF
TRBJ2-6	TRBV7-3	CASSLEGSGSGANVLTF
TRBJ2-1	TRBV28	CASRETGVKSNEQFF
TRBJ1-1	TRBV25-1	CASSPRDRGSVTEAFF
TRBJ2-6	TRBV18	CASSPQQGSGANVLTF
TRBJ1-5	TRBV6-5	CASSVVAGQPQHF
TRBJ1-2	TRBV5-1	CASSLGTMYGYTF
TRBJ2-7	TRBV7-2	CASTSAALAAKPYEQYF
TRBJ2-1	TRBV7-9	CASRSDNEQFF
TRBJ1-1	TRBV29-1	CSVVNRAMNTEAFF
TRBJ2-2	TRBV20-1	CSARDTGELFF
TRBJ2-7	TRBV29-1	CSAGADPYEQYF
TRBJ2-3	TRBV4-3	CASSQAGQGNTDTQYF
TRBJ2-7	TRBV18	CASSPRGFYEQYF
TRBJ2-3	TRBV27	CAISFDGMYSTDTQYF
TRBJ2-1	TRBV7-9	CASSLVARLDEQFF
TRBJ1-4	TRBV7-8	CASSLGATNEKLFF
TRBJ2-3	TRBV5-4	CASSLRQGGTDTQYF
TRBJ2-3	TRBV7-2	CASSLTSGSGDTQYF
TRBJ2-3	TRBV30	CAWSHPGLAGDTDTQYF
TRBJ2-5	TRBV30	CAGSVLGGETQYF
TRBJ2-3	TRBV6-5	CASSPSIDTQYF
TRBJ2-1	TRBV28	CASITGQGSYNEQFF
TRBJ1-2	TRBV29-1	CSVGPSALDFYGYTF
TRBJ2-1	TRBV25-1	CASSETGQGKVEQFF
TRBJ2-5	TRBV9	CASSVTPYQETQYF
TRBJ2-1	TRBV2	CARRLHDEQFF
TRBJ2-7	TRBV30	CARKRIGAYEQYF
TRBJ2-3	TRBV7-8	CASSKSSGPTDTQYF
TRBJ2-3	TRBV5-4	CASSLSSGTQYF
TRBJ2-1	TRBV7-9	CASRYTGTQRRGHEQFF
TRBJ2-1	TRBV7-2	CASSPLFAFNEQFF
TRBJ2-2	TRBV7-9	CASSFSSGELFF
TRBJ2-1	TRBV5-1	CASRRGENYNEQFF
TRBJ2-3	TRBV4-3	CASSQDLWTDTQYF
TRBJ2-6	TRBV15	CATSRGTGFSGANVLTF
TRBJ1-5	TRBV30	CAWSVGSNQPQHF
TRBJ2-7	TRBV11-2	CASSTDRGTAYEQYF
TRBJ2-3	TRBV29-1	CSVEGRAHSTDTQYF
TRBJ2-5	TRBV27	CASSADRVGGTQYF
TRBJ1-6	TRBV6-5	CASSYSGQGSNSPLHF
TRBJ2-1	TRBV7-9	CASRPGGSYNEQFF
TRBJ2-2	TRBV7-9	CASSLRATGELFF
TRBJ2-3	TRBV2	CASTASGIKDTQYF